These 8 T cell receptor beta chains were all obtained from the same sample, sequenced in a study of shared clonotypes between healthy human individuals. Assay used: immunoSEQ multiplex PCR; TCRdb lists only in-frame clones, some missing. Here the sample spans around 2.3 million clones, 90% to 97% being singletons. The sequencing input was naive CD4+ T cells sorted from blood. Subset reported: CD45RA+ positively selected. The receptors come from a young man in good health.

The chain links TRBV5-4 to TRBJ2-3; TRBD1 aligns across 8 bases. CDR1 SGHNT and CDR2 YYREEE come from the germline V gene (reference sequence). The CDR3 covers 15 residues. V was pared by 2 bases and J by 9 bases, with 11 bases of the junction left unmatched. In DNA form, the CDR3 reads TGTGCCAGCAGCTTTCAAGGCAGGGGGCAGGGCACGCAGTATTTT. It specifies CASSFQGRGQGTQYF.

The chain links TRBV9 to TRBJ2-7; 8 bases line up with TRBD1. V was pared by 2 bases and J by 2 bases, with 3 bases of the junction left unmatched. Germline V gene data show CDR1 as SGDLS and CDR2 as YYNGEE. The CDR3 covers 14 residues. CDR3 nucleotides: TGTGCCAGCAGCGTCTCACAGGGGGCCTACGAGCAGTACTTC. It specifies CASSVSQGAYEQYF.

A note on this clone: This sample also contains other DNA sequences that code for the same CDR3. The chain carries TRBV7-9 and TRBJ1-2; D unclear. This CDR3 has 12 residues. CDR1 is SEHNR and CDR2 is FQNEAQ in the germline V gene (reference sequence). V lost 1 base and J 8 bases, leaving 8 bases between the germline ends. The CDR3 here is CASSLEGWGYTF. The CDR3 bases are TGTGCCAGCAGCTTAGAGGGTTGGGGCTACACCTTC.

This chain uses TRBV14 with TRBJ2-1, with 12 bases that match TRBD2. The V gene's germline CDR1 is SGHDN and CDR2 FVKESK. The junction had 10 bases not matched to a gene; V was cut back by 1 base and J by 12 bases. This CDR3 has 16 residues. The CDR3 loop reads CASSQGPLAGGRGQFF. The CDR3 region has the DNA TGTGCCAGCAGCCAAGGTCCGCTAGCGGGGGGGCGTGGGCAGTTCTTC. Based on the CDR3 plus reference TRBV14 and TRBJ2-1, the full variable domain is EAGVTQFPSHSVIEKGQTVTLRCDPISGHDNLYWYRRVMGKEIKFLLHFVKESKQDESGMPNNRFLAERTGGTYSTLKVQPAELEDSGVYFCASSQGPLAGGRGQFFGPGTRLTVL.

The V gene is TRBV5-1, the J gene TRBJ2-5; TRBD2 matches 7 bases. This CDR3 spans 15 amino acids. Germline trimming cut 6 bases from V and 5 bases from J; bases unmatched to any gene: 13. Germline V gene lookup returns CDR1 SGHRS and CDR2 YFSETQ. The CDR3 DNA reads TGCGCCAGCACCCGAACTAGCGACCTAACGGAGACCCAGTACTTC. It translates to CASTRTSDLTETQYF.

Note on this clone: Additional DNA sequences in this sample encode the identical CDR3. The chain is built from TRBV19 and TRBJ1-1; D is undetermined. The V gene's germline CDR1 is LNHDA and CDR2 SQIVND (reference sequence). The CDR3 covers 12 residues. V lost 8 bases to trimming and J lost 1 base, with 8 bases between them. The CDR3 sequence: CASSRGNTEAFF. The CDR3 nucleotides are TGTGCCAGTTCACGTGGGAACACTGAAGCTTTCTTT.

The DNA of the CDR3 is TGTGCCAGTAGCCCCGCCTCGGGGGCGCTTGGGCAGCCCCAGCATTTT. Translating it yields CASSPASGALGQPQHF. V is TRBV19 and J is TRBJ1-5; the D gene is possibly TRBD1 (6 bases). The CDR3 is 16 residues long. From germline, CDR1 is LNHDA and CDR2 SQIVND (reference sequence). V was trimmed by 6 bases and J by 7 bases, leaving 22 bases between them.

The genes are TRBV6-6 and TRBJ1-6; D might be TRBD1 (6 bases). CDR1 MNHNY and CDR2 SVGAGI come from the germline V gene (reference sequence). The CDR3 runs 14 residues. V lost 6 bases and J 8 bases, leaving 14 bases between the germline ends. The CDR3 DNA is TGTGCCAGCAGGGACACAGGGCTAGATTCACCCCTCCACTTT. The encoded protein is CASRDTGLDSPLHF.